The subject of this entry is one T cell receptor beta chain. Its target is unknown. Compared with germline, one end of the junction differs, possibly owing to a read error. The data derive from a study of post-analysis software for immune sequencing data. Study summary: Multiple sclerosis in the patients followed relapsing-remitting, secondary progressive and progressive-relapsing courses.

Findings and caveats of the study: Relative to controls, patients had 4 or 5 TRBV segments at higher frequency, with TRBV5-6, TRBV5-1 and TRBV20-1 among these.

TCR beta cDNA libraries had unique molecular identifiers. One entry per CDR3 protein results from TCRdb running MiXCR on the PCR reads. The repertoire includes 750,000 to 900,000 distinct CDR3 sequences, approximately 44% of them detected once, and 4% to 5% sits in the top ten. The CDR3 has 15 residues. The V gene's germline CDR1 is KGHDR and CDR2 SFDVKD. The rearrangement uses TRBV24-1 and TRBJ2-6, with a possible D match to TRBD1 (5 bases). Specimen: blood. This receptor was obtained from a girl aged 5 to 17 with multiple sclerosis. The CDR3 region has the DNA TGTGCCGCCAGTGAAGAAGGGGCCGGGGCCAACGTCCTGACTTTC. Translated: CAASEEGAGANVLTF.